The 13 T cell receptor beta chains given below trace back to one sample, sequenced in a study of metastatic and nonmetastatic thyroid tumors. TCRdb ran MiXCR on the PCR reads. The table lists 26,000 or so clones, around 16% of them singletons. Thyroid surgery was preceded by no treatment in any patient. The specimen was blood. All receptors come from a female donor with papillary thyroid cancer or a benign thyroid nodule (not recorded which). Some clones in this sample may be carry-over from other donors' samples.

This chain links TRBV19 with TRBJ2-7; D may be TRBD2 (6 bases). Trimming stripped 4 bases from V and 6 bases from J, with 16 bases between. The germline gives CDR1 LNHDA, CDR2 SQIVND (reference sequence). CDR3 size: 14 residues. Here the CDR3 reads CASSTYSEEGEQYF. CDR3 nucleotides: TGTGCCAGTAGTACCTATTCCGAGGAGGGCGAGCAGTACTTC.

This clone was observed many times. The genes are TRBV24-1 and TRBJ2-5, with 9 bases matching TRBD1. The length of the CDR3 is 15 residues. V gave up 1 base and J gave up 2 bases; unmatched junction bases: 1. The germline V gene encodes CDR1 KGHDR and CDR2 SFDVKD. The CDR3 here is CATSDFDRGQETQYF. As DNA, the CDR3 is TGTGCCACCAGTGATTTTGACAGGGGGCAAGAGACCCAGTACTTC.

This clone was detected only a few times. The junction departs from germline at one end; a sequencing error may be responsible. V is TRBV6-5 and J is TRBJ2-2; D is possibly TRBD2 (6 bases). The V gene's germline CDR1 is MNHEY and CDR2 SVGAGI. The CDR3 is 17 residues long. CDR3 coding DNA: TGTGCCAGCAGTTACGTGCTATCGGGAGTTCGAACCGGGGACCTGTTTTTT. Protein product: CASSYVLSGVRTGDLFF.

As to this clone: A much larger clone differs by one base, so this may be a read error. Other DNA sequences from this sample encode an identical CDR3 as well. The chain couples TRBV29-1 to TRBJ1-2; D may be TRBD1 (5 bases). Germline V gene data show CDR1 as SQVTM and CDR2 as ANQGSEA. The CDR3 runs 12 residues. The CDR3 coding sequence is TGCAGCGTTGACCCAGGGTCTGTGGGCTACACATTC. This encodes CSVDPGSVGYTF.

This clone was detected ten times or more. A much more abundant neighbour one base away suggests this may be a read error. The sample carries other DNA sequences with the same CDR3. The chain carries TRBV28 and TRBJ1-1; D gene unclear. With 3 bases removed from V and 8 bases from J, the gap between germline ends came to 13 bases. Germline CDR1 MDHEN, CDR2 SYDVKM. This CDR3 has 13 amino acids. This CDR3 reads CASSLIRSREAFF. In DNA, the CDR3 is TGTGCCAGCAGTTTGATTCGATCCAGAGAAGCTTTCTTT.

This clone was counted at least ten times. V usage is TRBV20-1 and J usage is TRBJ1-6, with 11 bases matching TRBD1. The V gene's germline CDR1 is DFQATT and CDR2 SNEGSKA (reference sequence). The ends lost 6 bases at V and 9 bases at J; junction bases unmatched: 10. The CDR3 consists of 15 residues. The CDR3, as DNA: TGCAGTGCCCCAGGGGGGACAGGGGGAAGTTCACCCCTCCACTTT. As protein: CSAPGGTGGSSPLHF.

This clone occurred many times. J is TRBJ2-5 and V is TRBV28, with D perhaps matching TRBD1 (6 bases). This CDR3 comprises 14 residues. Germline values: CDR1 MDHEN, CDR2 SYDVKM. V lost 5 bases and J 2 bases, leaving 12 bases between the germline ends. For the CDR3, the DNA is TGTGCCAGCAGTAACTACAGGGCACAAGAGACCCAGTACTTC. Its protein is CASSNYRAQETQYF. Full variable domain (missing parts from reference TRBV28 and TRBJ2-5): DVKVTQSSRYLVKRTGEKVFLECVQDMDHENMFWYRQDPGLGLRLIYFSYDVKMKEKGDIPEGYSVSREKKERFSLILESASTNQTSMYLCASSNYRAQETQYFGPGTRLLVL.

At least ten counts were recorded for this clone. Relative to the germline gene, one junction end is altered; a read error may explain this. V usage is TRBV6-6 and J usage is TRBJ2-7, with 10 positions matching TRBD2. The V gene's germline CDR1 is MNHNY and CDR2 SVGAGI (reference sequence). CDR3 length: 16 amino acids. The CDR3 sequence: CAGSYRTGTSVHEQCF. The CDR3 DNA reads as TGTGCCGGCAGTTACAGGACCGGGACTAGCGTCCACGAGCAGTGCTTC.

The gene calls are TRBV2 and TRBJ1-2, with D perhaps TRBD1 (6 bases). The V gene lost 3 bases and the J gene lost 5 bases, with 16 bases spanning the gap. Per the germline V gene, CDR1 is SNHLY and CDR2 is FYNNEI. CDR3 size: 15 residues. As DNA, the CDR3 is TGTGCCAGCAGTGACCGGGACAAAGGGGCATATGGCTACACCTTC. Translation gives CASSDRDKGAYGYTF.

This clone was observed many times. A much larger clone differs by one base, so this may be a read error. The chain employs TRBV6-2 or TRBV6-3 and TRBJ2-7; 12 bases map to TRBD2. Germline V CDR1 and CDR2: MNHEY, SVGEGT. This CDR3 region has 15 residues. V lost 11 bases to trimming and J lost 3 bases; unmatched junction nucleotides: 11. The DNA of the CDR3 is TGTGCCGGCACCACACTAGCGGGAGGACTCTACGAGCAGTACTTC. Residues: CAGTTLAGGLYEQYF.

Ten or more counts support this clone. The chain uses TRBV6-1 and TRBJ2-3; D remains ambiguous. The CDR3 length is 15 residues. Per the germline V gene, CDR1 is MNHNS and CDR2 is SASEGT. Trimming left V 2 bases short and J 0 bases short, with 9 bases between. CDR3 protein: CASSERQPSTDTQYF. Written as DNA, the CDR3 is TGTGCCAGCAGTGAAAGGCAGCCTAGCACAGATACGCAGTATTTT.

This clone was recorded a few times. This may arise from a read error, as a much more abundant clone is one base away. V usage is TRBV5-4 and J usage is TRBJ2-6; D gene ambiguous. The CDR3 is 15 amino acids. CDR1 is SGHNT and CDR2 is YYREEE in the germline V gene (reference sequence). The CDR3 DNA follows: TGTTCCAGCAGCTTGAGGTTGTCTGGGGCCAACGTCCTGACTTTC. Translation gives CSSSLRLSGANVLTF.

This clone appeared many times. The chain couples TRBV28 to TRBJ1-5; the D is unclear. Germline-derived CDR1 and CDR2 are MDHEN and SYDVKM. Between the trimmed V and J ends, which lost 3 bases and 4 bases, there was a span of 13 bases. The CDR3 contains 15 residues. CDR3 residues: CASSLSLGRNQPQHF. The CDR3 DNA reads as TGTGCCAGCAGTTTGAGTCTGGGTCGGAATCAGCCCCAGCATTTT.